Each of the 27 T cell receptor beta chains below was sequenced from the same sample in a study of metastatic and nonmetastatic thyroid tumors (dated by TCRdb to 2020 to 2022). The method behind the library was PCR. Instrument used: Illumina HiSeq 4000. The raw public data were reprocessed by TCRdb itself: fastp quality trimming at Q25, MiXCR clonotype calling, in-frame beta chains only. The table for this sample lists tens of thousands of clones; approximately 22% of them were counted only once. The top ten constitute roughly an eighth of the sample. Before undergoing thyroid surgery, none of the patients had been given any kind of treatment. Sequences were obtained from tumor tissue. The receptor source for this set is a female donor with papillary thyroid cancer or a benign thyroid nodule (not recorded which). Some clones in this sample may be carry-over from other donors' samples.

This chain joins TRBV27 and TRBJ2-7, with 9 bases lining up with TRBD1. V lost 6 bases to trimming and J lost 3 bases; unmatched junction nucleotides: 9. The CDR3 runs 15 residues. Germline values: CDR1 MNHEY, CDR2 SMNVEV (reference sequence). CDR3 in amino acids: CASRGSTGGSYEQYF. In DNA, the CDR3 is TGTGCCAGCAGGGGATCGACAGGGGGGAGCTACGAGCAGTACTTC.

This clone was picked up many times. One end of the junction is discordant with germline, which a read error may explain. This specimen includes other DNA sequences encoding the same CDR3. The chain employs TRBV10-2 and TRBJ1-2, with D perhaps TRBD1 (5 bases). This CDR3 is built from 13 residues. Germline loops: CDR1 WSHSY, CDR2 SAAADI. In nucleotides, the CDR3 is TGCGCCAGCGGCAGGGAACTAAACTATGGCTACACCTTT. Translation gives CASGRELNYGYTF.

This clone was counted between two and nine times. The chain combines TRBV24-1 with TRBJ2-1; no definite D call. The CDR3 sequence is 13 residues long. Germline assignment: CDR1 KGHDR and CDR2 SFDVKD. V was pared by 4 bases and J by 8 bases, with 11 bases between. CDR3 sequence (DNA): TGTGCCACCAGTGAAGCTAGTACAGATGAGCAGTTCTTC. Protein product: CATSEASTDEQFF.

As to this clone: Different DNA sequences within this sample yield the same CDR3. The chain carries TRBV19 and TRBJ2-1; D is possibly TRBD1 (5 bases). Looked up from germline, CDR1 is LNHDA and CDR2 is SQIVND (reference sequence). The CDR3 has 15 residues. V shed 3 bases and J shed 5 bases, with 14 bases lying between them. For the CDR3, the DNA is TGTGCCAGTAGTATCGGCGGCAGGGCCAACAATGAGCAGTTCTTC. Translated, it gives CASSIGGRANNEQFF.

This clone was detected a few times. The CDR3 region has the DNA TGTGCCAGCAGTTTAGTTGTGGGAGGGGGAGATACGCAGTATTTT. This codes for CASSLVVGGGDTQYF. The genes are TRBV12-3 or TRBV12-4 and TRBJ2-3, with D possibly being TRBD2 (7 bases). This CDR3 has 15 amino acids. V shed 1 base and J shed 5 bases, with 13 bases lying between them.

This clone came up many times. The CDR3 DNA reads TGTGCCATCAGTGCATCCGGGTCCCTTTCCTACGAGCAGTACTTC. Protein product: CAISASGSLSYEQYF. The rearrangement links TRBV10-3 to TRBJ2-7; D unclear. This CDR3 is 15 amino acids long. V shed 4 bases and J shed 1 base, with 14 bases lying between them. CDR1 ENHRY and CDR2 SYGVKD come from the germline V gene.

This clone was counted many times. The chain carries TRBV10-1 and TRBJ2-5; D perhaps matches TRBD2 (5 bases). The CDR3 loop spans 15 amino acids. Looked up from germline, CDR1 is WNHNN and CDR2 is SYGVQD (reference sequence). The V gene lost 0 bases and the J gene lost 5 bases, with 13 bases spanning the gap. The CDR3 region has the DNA TGCGCCAGCAGTGAGTCAGGGTTAGCGTGGGAGACCCAGTACTTC. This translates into CASSESGLAWETQYF.

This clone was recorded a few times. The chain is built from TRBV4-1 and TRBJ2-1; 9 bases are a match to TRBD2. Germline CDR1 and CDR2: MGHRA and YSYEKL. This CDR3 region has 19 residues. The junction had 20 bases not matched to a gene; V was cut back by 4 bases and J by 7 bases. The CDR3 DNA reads TGCGCCAGCAGCCCGGGGGTGGTAGCGGGAGACCTTTTTGATAATGAGCAGTTCTTC. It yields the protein CASSPGVVAGDLFDNEQFF.

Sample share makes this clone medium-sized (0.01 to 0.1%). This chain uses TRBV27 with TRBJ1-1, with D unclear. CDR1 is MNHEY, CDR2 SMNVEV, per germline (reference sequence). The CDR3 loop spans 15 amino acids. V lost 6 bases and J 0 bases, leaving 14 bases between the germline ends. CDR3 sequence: CASSTIRELNTEAFF. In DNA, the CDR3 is TGTGCCAGCAGCACAATAAGAGAATTGAACACTGAAGCTTTCTTT.

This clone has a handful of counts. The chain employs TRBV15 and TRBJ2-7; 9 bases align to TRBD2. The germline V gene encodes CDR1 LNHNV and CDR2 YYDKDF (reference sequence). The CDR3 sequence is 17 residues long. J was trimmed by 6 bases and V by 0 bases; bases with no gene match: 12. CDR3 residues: CATSRERSSGSQFEQYF. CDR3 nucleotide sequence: TGTGCCACCAGCAGAGAAAGGAGTAGCGGGAGTCAGTTCGAGCAGTACTTC.

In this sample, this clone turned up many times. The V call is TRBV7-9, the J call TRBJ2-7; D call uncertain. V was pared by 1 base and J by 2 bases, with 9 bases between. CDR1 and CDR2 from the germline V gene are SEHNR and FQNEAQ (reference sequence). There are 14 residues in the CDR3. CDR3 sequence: CASSLVVGPYEQYF. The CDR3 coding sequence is TGTGCCAGCAGCTTAGTCGTCGGGCCCTACGAGCAGTACTTC.

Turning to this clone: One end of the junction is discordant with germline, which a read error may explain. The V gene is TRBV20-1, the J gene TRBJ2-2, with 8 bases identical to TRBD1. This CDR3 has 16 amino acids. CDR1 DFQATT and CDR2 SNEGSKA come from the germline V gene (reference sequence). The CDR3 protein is CSARDSRTGNAGELFF. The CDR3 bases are TGCAGTGCTAGAGATTCGAGGACAGGGAACGCCGGGGAGCTGTTTTTT.

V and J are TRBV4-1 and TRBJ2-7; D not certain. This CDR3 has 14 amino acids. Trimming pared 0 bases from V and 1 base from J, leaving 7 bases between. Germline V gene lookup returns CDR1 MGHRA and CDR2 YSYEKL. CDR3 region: CASSQDYLSYEQYF. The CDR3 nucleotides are TGCGCCAGCAGCCAAGACTATCTATCCTACGAGCAGTACTTC.

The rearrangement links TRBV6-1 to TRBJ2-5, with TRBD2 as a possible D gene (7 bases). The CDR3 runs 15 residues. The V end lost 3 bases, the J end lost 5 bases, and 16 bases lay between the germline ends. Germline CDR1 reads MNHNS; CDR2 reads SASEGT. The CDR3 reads CASSDWGGPSETQYF. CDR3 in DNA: TGTGCCAGCAGTGACTGGGGGGGGCCCAGTGAGACCCAGTACTTC.

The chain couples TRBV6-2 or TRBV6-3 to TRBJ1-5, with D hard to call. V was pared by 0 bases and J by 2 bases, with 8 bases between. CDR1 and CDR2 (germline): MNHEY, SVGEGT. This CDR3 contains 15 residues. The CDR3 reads CASSYSIEGNQPQHF. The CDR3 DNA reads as TGTGCCAGCAGTTACTCGATTGAGGGCAATCAGCCCCAGCATTTT.

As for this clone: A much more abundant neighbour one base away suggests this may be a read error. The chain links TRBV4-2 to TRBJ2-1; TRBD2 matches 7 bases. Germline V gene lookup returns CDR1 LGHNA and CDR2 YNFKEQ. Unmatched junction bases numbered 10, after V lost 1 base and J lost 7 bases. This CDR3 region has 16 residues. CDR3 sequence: CASSQGRLSGGNEQFF. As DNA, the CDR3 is TGTGCCAGCAGCCAAGGTAGACTATCGGGGGGTAATGAGCAGTTCTTC.

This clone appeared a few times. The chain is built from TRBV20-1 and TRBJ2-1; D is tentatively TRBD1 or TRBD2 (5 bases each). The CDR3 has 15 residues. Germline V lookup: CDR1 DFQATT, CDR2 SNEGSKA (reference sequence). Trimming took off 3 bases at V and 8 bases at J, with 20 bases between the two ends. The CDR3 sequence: CSARGIGKGIDEQFF. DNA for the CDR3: TGCAGTGCTAGGGGTATCGGGAAGGGGATCGATGAGCAGTTCTTC.

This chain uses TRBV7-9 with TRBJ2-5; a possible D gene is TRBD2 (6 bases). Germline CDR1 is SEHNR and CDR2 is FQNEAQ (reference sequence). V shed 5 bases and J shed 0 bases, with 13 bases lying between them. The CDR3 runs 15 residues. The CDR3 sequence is CASSTGGQYQETQYF. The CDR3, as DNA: TGTGCCAGCAGCACCGGGGGTCAGTACCAAGAGACCCAGTACTTC. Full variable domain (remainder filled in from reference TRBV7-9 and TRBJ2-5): DTGVSQNPRHKITKRGQNVTFRCDPISEHNRLYWYRQTLGQGPEFLTYFQNEAQLEKSRLLSDRFSAERPKGSFSTLEIQRTEQGDSAMYLCASSTGGQYQETQYFGPGTRLLVL.

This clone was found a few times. The CDR3 DNA reads as TGTGCCAGCAGTCCCCGGTGGTCCAGCTCCTACAATGAGCAGTTCTTC. This gives the protein CASSPRWSSSYNEQFF. The chain employs TRBV11-2 and TRBJ2-1; no clear D. This CDR3 contains 16 residues. Germline assignment: CDR1 SGHAT and CDR2 FQNNGV. Trimming took 6 bases from V and 0 from J, leaving 15 bases between them.

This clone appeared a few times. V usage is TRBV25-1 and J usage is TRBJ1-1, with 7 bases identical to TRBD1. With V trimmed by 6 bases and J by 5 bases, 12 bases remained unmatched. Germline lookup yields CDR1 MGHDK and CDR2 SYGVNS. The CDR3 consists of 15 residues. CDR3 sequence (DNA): TGTGCCAGCAGCTCGGCGGGGACAGAGAAAACTGAAGCTTTCTTT. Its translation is CASSSAGTEKTEAFF. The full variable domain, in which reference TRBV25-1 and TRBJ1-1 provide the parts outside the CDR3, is EADIYQTPRYLVIGTGKKITLECSQTMGHDKMYWYQQDPGMELHLIHYSYGVNSTEKGDLSSESTVSRIRTEHFPLTLESARPSHTSQYLCASSSAGTEKTEAFFGQGTRLTVV.

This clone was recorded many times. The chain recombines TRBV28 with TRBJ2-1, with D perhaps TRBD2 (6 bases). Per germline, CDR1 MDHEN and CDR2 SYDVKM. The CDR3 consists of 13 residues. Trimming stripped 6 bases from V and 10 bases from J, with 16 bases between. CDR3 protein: CASSRTSGGEQFF. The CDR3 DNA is TGTGCCAGCAGCAGGACATCTGGGGGGGAGCAGTTCTTC.

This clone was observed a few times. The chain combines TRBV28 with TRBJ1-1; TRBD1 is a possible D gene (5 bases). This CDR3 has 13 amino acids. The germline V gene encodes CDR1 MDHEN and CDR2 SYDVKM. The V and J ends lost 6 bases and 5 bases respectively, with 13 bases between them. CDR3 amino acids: CASRSDRLTEAFF. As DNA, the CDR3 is TGTGCCAGCAGGTCTGACAGATTAACTGAAGCTTTCTTT.

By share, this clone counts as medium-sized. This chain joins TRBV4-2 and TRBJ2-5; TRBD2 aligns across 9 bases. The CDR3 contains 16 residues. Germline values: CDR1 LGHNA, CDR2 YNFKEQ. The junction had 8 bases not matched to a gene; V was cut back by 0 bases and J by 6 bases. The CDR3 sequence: CASSQEIAAGGQTQYF. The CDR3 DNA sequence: TGTGCCAGCAGCCAAGAAATAGCAGCGGGAGGCCAGACCCAGTACTTC.

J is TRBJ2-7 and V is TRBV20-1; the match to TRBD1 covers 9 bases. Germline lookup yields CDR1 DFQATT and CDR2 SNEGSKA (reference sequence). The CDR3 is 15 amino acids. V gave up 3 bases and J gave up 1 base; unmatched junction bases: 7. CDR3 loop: CSASSPGQGSYEQYF. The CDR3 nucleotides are TGCAGTGCTAGTTCACCGGGACAGGGATCCTACGAGCAGTACTTC.

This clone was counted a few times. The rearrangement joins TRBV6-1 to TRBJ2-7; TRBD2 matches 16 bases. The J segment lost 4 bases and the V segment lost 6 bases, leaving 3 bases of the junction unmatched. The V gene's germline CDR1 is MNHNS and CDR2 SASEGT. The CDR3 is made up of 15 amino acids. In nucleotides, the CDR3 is TGTGCCAGCAGCGGGACTAGCGGGAGGGGATACGAGCAGTACTTC. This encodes CASSGTSGRGYEQYF.

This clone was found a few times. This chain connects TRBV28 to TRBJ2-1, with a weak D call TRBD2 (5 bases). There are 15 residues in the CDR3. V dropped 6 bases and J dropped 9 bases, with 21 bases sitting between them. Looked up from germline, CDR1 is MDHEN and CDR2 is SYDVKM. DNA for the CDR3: TGTGCCAGCAGACTACCGGGATCACCAACACGTGAGCAGTTCTTC. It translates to CASRLPGSPTREQFF. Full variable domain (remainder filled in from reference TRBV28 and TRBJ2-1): DVKVTQSSRYLVKRTGEKVFLECVQDMDHENMFWYRQDPGLGLRLIYFSYDVKMKEKGDIPEGYSVSREKKERFSLILESASTNQTSMYLCASRLPGSPTREQFFGPGTRLTVL.

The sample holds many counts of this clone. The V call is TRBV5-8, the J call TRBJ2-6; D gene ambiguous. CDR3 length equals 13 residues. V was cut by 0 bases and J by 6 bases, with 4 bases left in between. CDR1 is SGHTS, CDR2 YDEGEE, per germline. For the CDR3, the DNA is TGTGCCAGCAGCTTGGGAGAGGCCAACGTCCTGACTTTC. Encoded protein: CASSLGEANVLTF.